Below, one TCR beta chain is given with its context. The antigen it recognizes is unknown. Qualities for individual bases were not recorded, and no much larger clone is one base off. The CDR3 regions of human TCRbeta chains were subjected to immunosequencing. From the authors' description of their analysis: TCRs in the repertoires were matched against a reference library of SARS-CoV-2-specific TCRs that had been generated with the MIRA antigen-specificity platform. Breadth meant the fraction of unique TCRs that were SARS-CoV-2-associated, whereas depth meant the fraction of total T cells that were SARS-CoV-2-associated. Using the MIRA data, every spike-specific TCR was mapped to the spike region that the TCR reacted to and assigned to either a CD4 or a CD8 class. Log10-transformed breadth and depth values were compared by one-way ANOVA with Sidak's multiple comparisons tests. The source is immuneACCESS, and TCRdb retained only in-frame sequences with V and J called. Part of the clones is not carried over; for the studies checked, unresolved V genes explain less than half of this, and the remainder is unexplained. V, J and clone size were drawn from that table, and D and trimming were deduced from the DNA. The sample yields 120,000 or so clones; roughly 88% were counted once. The ten largest make up about 17% of the sample.

This entry comes from a study of T cell responses to AZD1222 COVID-19 vaccine (dated by TCRdb to 2020 to 2023). Background for the entire study: TCR sequencing covered roughly 230 trial participants: 200 to 220 given two doses of AZD1222 and 26 given two doses of MenACWY control vaccine. Enrollment into the trials was organized by age into subgroups of 18-55, 56-69 and 70-plus years, and those subgroups contained about 150, 27 and 61 TCR-sequenced participants, respectively. What the study reported, not specific to this receptor: Conclusions about previously exposed vaccinees are limited because only six or seven AZD1222 recipients were SARS-CoV-2 seropositive at baseline. The 56-69-year group was small, and its depth increase did not reach significance, likely because of low power. The vaccine-associated CD4 TCRs covered the entire spike protein, and the dominant responses fell in regions 160-218 and 743-854. Because no day 14 peak-response samples were available, the repertoires could be characterized only after the peak T cell response. Participants were mostly white British, with more females than males. The authors suggested clonal diversity may have been underestimated. Nearly half of unique spike-specific TCRs reportedly recognized epitopes outside regions mutated in the B.1.351 and B.1.1.7 variants. After two AZD1222 doses, both the breadth and the depth of spike-specific TCRs were significantly higher than at day 0 and than in MenACWY recipients.

Spanning cysteine to phenylalanine, the CDR3 consists of 15 amino acids. CDR3 DNA is the only sequence kept; it has 45 bases, read in frame from the first base. At the junction V is shortened by 1 base and J by 4 bases, with 13 bases in between. According to the germline V gene (reference sequence), CDR1 reads MNHNY and CDR2 reads SVGAGI. According to the study, the label for this sample's time point signals: baseline before first vaccination. The sample's treatment or condition label, in plain terms: meningococcal conjugate vaccine given as trial control. The vaccinee samples were drawn from two UK trials, COV001 and COV002, one of which was a single-blind randomized controlled phase 2/3 trial testing AZD1222 (ChAdOx1 nCoV-19) in healthy adults. Trial participant PBMC samples were collected at day 0 and day 28 after the second dose for TCRbeta chain sequencing.

The rearrangement combines TRBV6-6 with TRBJ1-1; matching of 5 bases hints at TRBD1 as the D gene. The receptor comes from an adult in good health. The starting material was peripheral blood, obtained on day 0 of MenACWY control vaccination. The CDR3 protein is CASSYWQGRATEAFF. The DNA sequence follows: TGTGCCAGCAGTTACTGGCAGGGCCGGGCCACTGAAGCTTTCTTT.